One and the same sample provided the 21 T cell receptor beta chains below, sequenced in a study of read filtering for tumor transcriptome and immune sequencing. Molecular barcoded adaptors covering alpha/delta and beta/gamma chains were used on about 0.4 ug RNA. TCRdb itself ran the reads through MiXCR, one entry per CDR3 protein. Among tens of thousands of distinct CDR3 sequences, approximately 21% were seen once, and the ten largest hold 10% to 12%. The sample taken for sequencing was a population of CD138-negative cells sorted from bone marrow. The receptors derive from a donor aged 40 or older with multiple myeloma.

This clonotype was seen ten or more times. This chain uses TRBV20-1 with TRBJ2-7; D tentatively fits TRBD1 or TRBD2 (5 bases each). The CDR3 extends over 13 amino acids. Germline V CDR1 and CDR2: DFQATT, SNEGSKA (reference sequence). V lost 1 base and J lost 2, with 9 bases in between. CDR3: CSARGGSPYEQYF. The CDR3 nucleotides are TGCAGTGCTAGAGGGGGGTCCCCCTACGAGCAGTACTTC.

This sequence joins TRBV28 and TRBJ1-5; D remains ambiguous. V was shortened by 3 bases and J by 4 bases, with 16 bases between the two germline ends. Per germline, CDR1 MDHEN and CDR2 SYDVKM. The CDR3 covers 16 residues. CDR3 in DNA: TGTGCCAGCAGTTTTGTGGGCCCAGGCCAAAATCAGCCCCAGCATTTT. This encodes CASSFVGPGQNQPQHF. The full variable domain, its missing parts supplied by reference TRBV28 and TRBJ1-5, is DVKVTQSSRYLVKRTGEKVFLECVQDMDHENMFWYRQDPGLGLRLIYFSYDVKMKEKGDIPEGYSVSREKKERFSLILESASTNQTSMYLCASSFVGPGQNQPQHFGDGTRLSIL.

This clonotype was counted at least ten times. The chain joins TRBV4-1 to TRBJ2-3; D unresolved. This CDR3 spans 14 amino acids. Per germline, CDR1 MGHRA and CDR2 YSYEKL. V lost 4 bases, J lost 2 bases, and 10 bases lay in between. The CDR3 DNA is TGCGCCAGCAGCCCCCCAGCATACACAGATACGCAGTATTTT. Its protein is CASSPPAYTDTQYF.

This clonotype was detected ten times or more. V and J are TRBV28 and TRBJ1-4, with D possibly being TRBD1 (6 bases). The CDR3 has 15 residues. Germline assignment: CDR1 MDHEN and CDR2 SYDVKM. Trimming shortened V by 6 bases and J by 1 base, and 12 bases separated the two germline ends. In nucleotides, the CDR3 is TGTGCCAGCAGGGCCGCGACAGGAACTAATGAAAAACTGTTTTTT. Its translation: CASRAATGTNEKLFF.

In this sample, this clonotype turned up many times. The chain recombines TRBV20-1 with TRBJ1-1; D is possibly TRBD1 (5 bases). CDR3 length equals 11 residues. The germline CDR1 and CDR2 sequences are DFQATT and SNEGSKA (reference sequence). Deletions cut 6 bases from V and 5 bases from J, with 10 bases between. The CDR3 protein is CSARDRTEAFF. Here the CDR3 DNA reads TGCAGTGCCAGGGATCGGACTGAAGCTTTCTTT.

This clonotype was seen ten or more times. This chain connects TRBV11-2 to TRBJ2-7; a weak D match, TRBD1 (6 bases). V gave up 5 bases and J gave up 12 bases, with 14 bases separating them. Germline values: CDR1 SGHAT, CDR2 FQNNGV. The CDR3 extends over 11 amino acids. The CDR3 is CASSRAQGAYF. CDR3 DNA: TGTGCCAGCAGCCGCGCACAGGGTGCGTACTTC.

This clonotype occurred many times. This chain joins TRBV2 and TRBJ1-1; TRBD1 matches at 7 bases. V gave up 5 bases and J gave up 7 bases; unmatched junction bases: 13. Looked up from germline, CDR1 is SNHLY and CDR2 is FYNNEI. The CDR3 loop spans 15 amino acids. Here the CDR3 reads CASSFSFRGAGEAFF. The CDR3 DNA sequence: TGTGCCAGCAGTTTTTCCTTCAGGGGGGCCGGTGAAGCTTTCTTT.

This clonotype was counted ten times or more. J is TRBJ2-1 and V is TRBV19; 11 nucleotides line up with TRBD2. V was clipped by 4 bases and J by 3 bases; unmatched bases: 5. Germline V gene lookup returns CDR1 LNHDA and CDR2 SQIVND (reference sequence). The CDR3 has 16 residues. CDR3 loop: CASSRTSGRNYNEQFF. CDR3 nucleotides: TGTGCCAGTAGTAGGACTAGCGGGCGTAACTACAATGAGCAGTTCTTC.

At least ten counts were recorded for this clonotype. This chain joins TRBV14 and TRBJ1-1; unclear D gene. With 0 bases removed from V and 3 bases from J, the gap between germline ends came to 8 bases. The length of the CDR3 is 14 residues. Germline V gives CDR1 SGHDN, CDR2 FVKESK. CDR3 sequence reads: CASSQEVGYTEAFF. CDR3 coding DNA: TGTGCCAGCAGCCAAGAGGTCGGTTACACTGAAGCTTTCTTT.

This clonotype was detected ten times or more. The V call is TRBV19, the J call TRBJ2-1; D might be TRBD1 (5 bases). Germline V gene data show CDR1 as LNHDA and CDR2 as SQIVND (reference sequence). Trimming took off 6 bases at V and 7 bases at J, with 16 bases between the two ends. The CDR3 spans 14 residues. CDR3 nucleotides: TGTGCCAGTAGCCTCAGGGAAGGGGCTAATGAGCAGTTCTTC. Translating it yields CASSLREGANEQFF.

This clonotype appeared many times. The rearrangement links TRBV7-8 to TRBJ1-2, with 8 bases identical to TRBD1. There are 15 residues in the CDR3. Losses at the gene ends were 1 base for V and 6 bases for J; bases not matched to a gene: 7. Germline CDR1 and CDR2: SGHVS and FQNEAQ. CDR3 in amino acids: CASSLVFGTGHGYTF. The CDR3 bases are TGTGCCAGCAGCTTAGTATTTGGGACAGGCCATGGCTACACCTTC.

This clonotype was found once. This sequence may be a read error, since a much larger clone differs from it by one base. This chain joins TRBV7-3 and TRBJ2-7, with a weak D call TRBD1 (6 bases). The V gene's germline CDR1 is SGHTA and CDR2 FQGTGA. Trimming took 5 bases from V and 7 from J, leaving 15 bases between them. The CDR3 is 13 amino acids. The chain's CDR3 is CASSEGQGEEQYF. The CDR3 nucleotides read TGTGCCAGCAGCGAGGGACAAGGAGAGGAGCAGTACTTC.

This clonotype was observed a handful of times. The V and J genes are TRBV29-1 and TRBJ2-1; TRBD2 aligns across 9 bases. V shed 7 bases, J shed 5 bases, and the junction held 9 bases outside the gene matches. The germline gives CDR1 SQVTM, CDR2 ANQGSEA. The CDR3 is made up of 14 amino acids. The DNA for the CDR3 is TGCAGCGGGGTTTTGCGGGGGGGCCACAATGAGCAGTTCTTC. This gives the protein CSGVLRGGHNEQFF.

This clonotype was recorded many times. The chain carries TRBV20-1 and TRBJ2-3, with D unresolved. In germline, CDR1 is DFQATT, CDR2 SNEGSKA (reference sequence). Trimming removed 0 bases from V and 4 bases from J, with 5 bases in between. This CDR3 is 12 amino acids long. Written as DNA, the CDR3 is TGCAGTGCTAGAGATTGGGCAGATACGCAGTATTTT. Amino acid sequence: CSARDWADTQYF.

The chain employs TRBV7-9 and TRBJ1-5, with 9 bases aligning to TRBD1. J gave up 6 bases and V 5 bases, and 8 bases lay outside the gene matches. The germline V gene encodes CDR1 SEHNR and CDR2 FQNEAQ (reference sequence). This CDR3 spans 15 amino acids. The CDR3 DNA sequence: TGTGCCAGCAGCGGGGGACAGGGTGTTGGTCAGCCCCAGCATTTT. Translating it yields CASSGGQGVGQPQHF.

This clonotype has ten or more counts. This chain links TRBV20-1 with TRBJ2-1; 7 bases map to TRBD1. The CDR3 loop spans 15 amino acids. J lost 2 bases, V lost 0 bases, and 4 bases had no gene match. CDR1 and CDR2 from the germline V gene are DFQATT and SNEGSKA (reference sequence). The CDR3 protein is CSARDGGQTYNEQFF. Here the CDR3 DNA reads TGCAGTGCTAGAGATGGGGGACAGACCTACAATGAGCAGTTCTTC.

This sequence joins TRBV30 and TRBJ2-3; tentative D call: TRBD1 (6 bases). Trimming cost V 4 bases and J 0 bases, with 14 bases left between them. The CDR3 is made up of 15 amino acids. Per germline, CDR1 GTSNPN and CDR2 SVGIG (reference sequence). The chain's CDR3 is CAWNPRTASTDTQYF. The CDR3 DNA is TGTGCCTGGAATCCCCGGACAGCTAGCACAGATACGCAGTATTTT.

This clonotype was picked up many times. This chain uses TRBV28 with TRBJ2-2; TRBD2 is a possible D gene (6 bases). Trimming left V 5 bases short and J 0 bases short, with 10 bases between. The CDR3 sequence is 15 residues long. Germline assignment: CDR1 MDHEN and CDR2 SYDVKM. The DNA for the CDR3 is TGTGCCAGCAGTCTGCGGGGTACGAACACCGGGGAGCTGTTTTTT. Residues: CASSLRGTNTGELFF.

This clonotype came up many times. The V call is TRBV4-1, the J call TRBJ2-1; D is unclear. V dropped 0 bases and J dropped 6 bases, with 12 bases sitting between them. CDR1 MGHRA and CDR2 YSYEKL come from the germline V gene. CDR3 length: 15 residues. CDR3: CASSQDPNSLNEQFF. DNA for the CDR3: TGCGCCAGCAGCCAAGATCCGAACAGTCTCAATGAGCAGTTCTTC.

This clonotype came up a few times. The chain has TRBV7-9 and TRBJ2-5; 9 bases agree with TRBD1. The CDR3 extends over 15 amino acids. Losses at the gene ends were 5 bases for V and 7 bases for J; bases not matched to a gene: 11. The germline V gene has CDR1 SEHNR and CDR2 FQNEAQ (reference sequence). CDR3 sequence: CASSLITGGSATQYF. CDR3 coding DNA: TGTGCCAGCAGCCTCATTACAGGGGGCTCTGCGACCCAGTACTTC.

This clonotype rates as medium-sized. This chain connects TRBV28 to TRBJ1-3; the D gene is possibly TRBD1 (5 bases). The V gene's germline CDR1 is MDHEN and CDR2 SYDVKM. This CDR3 region has 15 residues. V lost 5 bases to trimming and J lost 0 bases, with 11 bases between them. The CDR3 DNA follows: TGTGCCAGCAGTAAGACAGCGAGCTCTGGAAACACCATATATTTT. Its translation is CASSKTASSGNTIYF.